The rows below give T cell receptor beta chains drawn from one sample of a study of T-cell memory formation after mild COVID-19. Via MiXCR, TCRdb re-called the 5' RACE reads, giving one row per CDR3 protein. The sample holds fewer than 650,000 distinct CDR3 sequences, less than 25% seen once. Sequencing was performed on PBMCs or a T cell subset sorted from them (not recorded which). All receptors come from an adult woman who had mild COVID-19 (a few samples of this study predate the infection). Cell type and time point are not known. Both conserved end residues are part of each CDR3. Size tells how often a clone was seen (once, few, many) or the class of an expanded clone, and some rows leave it out.

CASTQPETYNEQFF	-	TRBV4-2	TRBJ2-1
CASSAQDSGRKEQFF	-	TRBV9	TRBJ2-1
CASSQERGQTLAKNIQYF	-	TRBV4-1	TRBJ2-4
CASSFRAGGYTDTQYF	few	TRBV5-1	TRBJ2-3
CASSLYVGGEQFF	-	TRBV12-3/TRBV12-4	TRBJ2-1
CASSVGTGGNGYTF	-	TRBV9	TRBJ1-2
CASRQGAIVEAFF	-	TRBV12-3/TRBV12-4	TRBJ1-1
CSARVRAYEQYF	-	TRBV20-1	TRBJ2-7
CASRKDRGRSNQPQHF	-	TRBV6-1	TRBJ1-5
CASARGGGGYTF	few	TRBV6-5	TRBJ1-2
CASSFADSSYEQYF	-	TRBV12-3/TRBV12-4	TRBJ2-7
CASSLAQATEAFF	-	TRBV7-9	TRBJ1-1
CSVDLVEAFF	-	TRBV29-1	TRBJ1-1
CASGTANTEAFF	few	TRBV7-9	TRBJ1-1
CASSYSSLGDTQYF	-	TRBV6-5	TRBJ2-3
CASSPRGIDHEQYF	-	TRBV7-9	TRBJ2-7
CASSYPSGDGYTF	-	TRBV6-5	TRBJ1-2
CASSLTGLNGYTF	-	TRBV7-9	TRBJ1-2
CATSASGEDGYTF	-	TRBV24-1	TRBJ1-2
CASSLGPGEGQETQYF	-	TRBV5-6	TRBJ2-5
CSSSLARRGGRNGTDTQYF	-	TRBV7-9	TRBJ2-3
CASSHGTGMDGYTF	many	TRBV3-1	TRBJ1-2